These 15 T cell receptor beta chains were sequenced from one sample in a study of T cells after yellow fever vaccination (dated by TCRdb to the late 2010s). Library construction relied on 5' RACE. The data were produced on an Illumina NovaSeq 6000. The public reads were quality trimmed at Q25 with fastp and then assembled into clones with MiXCR by TCRdb, keeping productive beta chains. Every entry covers one CDR3 protein and lists the most common genes and DNA from its rows. Here the sample has a few hundred thousand distinct CDR3 sequences; roughly 4.3% occur a single time. Just under 20% of the sample belongs to the ten largest clones. What this sample's treatment or condition label stands for: live attenuated yellow fever vaccine strain. The sample here was PBMCs, taken 15 days after the yellow fever booster vaccination. Source of these receptors: a man between 18 and 29 years old who received the YFV17D yellow fever vaccine.

In this sample, this clonotype turned up a few times. The chain recombines TRBV5-1 with TRBJ1-5, with D perhaps TRBD1 (5 bases). The germline V gene encodes CDR1 SGHRS and CDR2 YFSETQ. The CDR3 runs to 15 residues. V was shortened by 2 bases and J by 1 base, with 10 bases between the two germline ends. CDR3 sequence reads: CASSFSGASNQPQHF. The CDR3 DNA sequence: TGCGCCAGCAGCTTCTCCGGGGCGAGCAATCAGCCCCAGCATTTT. The full variable domain, its missing parts supplied by reference TRBV5-1 and TRBJ1-5, is KAGVTQTPRYLIKTRGQQVTLSCSPISGHRSVSWYQQTPGQGLQFLFEYFSETQRNKGNFPGRFSGRQFSNSRSEMNVSTLELGDSALYLCASSFSGASNQPQHFGDGTRLSIL.

The sample holds many counts of this clonotype. This rearrangement joins TRBV7-2 to TRBJ1-1; 7 bases match TRBD1. Germline CDR1 and CDR2: SGHTA and FQGNSA. Trimming cost V 3 bases and J 4 bases; bases outside gene matches: 2. The CDR3 sequence is 13 residues long. CDR3 nucleotides: TGTGCCAGCAGCTTTCGACAGGGCACTGAAGCTTTCTTT. It codes for CASSFRQGTEAFF.

The table lists this clonotype with many counts. The rearrangement joins TRBV28 to TRBJ1-1, with D hard to call. The CDR3 is 14 residues long. Trimming cost V 5 bases and J 1 base, with 11 bases left between them. Per the germline V gene, CDR1 is MDHEN and CDR2 is SYDVKM. CDR3 protein: CASSRTGRNTEAFF. The CDR3 DNA reads TGTGCCAGCAGTCGGACTGGGAGGAACACTGAAGCTTTCTTT.

This clonotype has at least ten counts. This chain uses TRBV12-3 or TRBV12-4 with TRBJ1-1; D unresolved. The V end lost 7 bases, the J end lost 10 bases, and 19 bases lay between the germline ends. The CDR3 runs to 13 residues. The CDR3 region is CASTLGQTERAFF. In nucleotides, the CDR3 is TGTGCCAGCACCCTCGGGCAAACAGAAAGAGCTTTCTTT.

V usage is TRBV6-2 or TRBV6-3 and J usage is TRBJ1-2; a weak D match, TRBD1 (6 bases). CDR1 and CDR2 (germline): MNHEY, SVGEGT. The CDR3 is 14 amino acids. V lost 7 bases and J lost 2, with 14 bases in between. CDR3 in amino acids: CASTRGQLNYGYTF. The CDR3 DNA sequence: TGTGCCAGCACCCGAGGACAGCTAAACTATGGCTACACCTTC.

J is TRBJ2-3 and V is TRBV5-5; 9 positions agree with TRBD2. The germline gives CDR1 SGHKS, CDR2 YYEKEE (reference sequence). The CDR3 spans 15 residues. J gave up 6 bases and V 2 bases, and 7 bases lay outside the gene matches. CDR3 in amino acids: CASSLWRGGSDTQYF. The CDR3 nucleotides are TGTGCCAGCAGCTTATGGCGGGGGGGCTCGGATACGCAGTATTTT.

The CDR3 here is CASSEGFLVSHEQYV. The CDR3, as DNA: TGTGCCAGCAGTGAGGGTTTTTTGGTTTCCCACGAGCAGTACGTC. The chain uses TRBV2 and TRBJ2-7; D is undetermined. CDR3 length equals 15 residues. Germline values: CDR1 SNHLY, CDR2 FYNNEI. V gave up 3 bases and J gave up 5 bases, with 17 bases separating them.

This chain uses TRBV7-3 with TRBJ1-2, with D unclear. The CDR3 extends over 14 amino acids. The V end lost 4 bases, the J end lost 2 bases, and 11 bases lay between the germline ends. Germline CDR1 SGHTA, CDR2 FQGTGA. The CDR3: CASSSQHENYGYTF. In DNA, the CDR3 is TGTGCCAGCAGCTCGCAACATGAAAACTATGGCTACACCTTC.

In this sample, this clonotype turned up a few times. V is TRBV12-3 or TRBV12-4 and J is TRBJ1-6; perhaps TRBD1 as D (5 bases). There are 15 residues in the CDR3. The V end was cut by 7 bases, the J end by 6 bases, with 16 bases between. CDR3 region: CASIWGEGLNSPLHF. CDR3 bases: TGTGCCAGCATCTGGGGGGAAGGACTTAATTCACCCCTCCACTTT.

The chain is built from TRBV30 and TRBJ2-7; D may be TRBD2 (6 bases). Per germline, CDR1 GTSNPN and CDR2 SVGIG (reference sequence). Deletions cut 5 bases from V and 0 bases from J, with 14 bases between. The CDR3 consists of 14 residues. CDR3 sequence reads: CAWSAGGSSYEQYF. The CDR3 region has the DNA TGTGCCTGGTCGGCTGGGGGGTCCTCCTACGAGCAGTACTTC.

In its sample, this clonotype was seen many times. The gene calls are TRBV7-9 and TRBJ2-5; 7 bases are a match to TRBD1. From germline, CDR1 is SEHNR and CDR2 FQNEAQ (reference sequence). CDR3 length: 14 residues. J gave up 3 bases and V 5 bases, and 6 bases lay outside the gene matches. DNA of the CDR3: TGTGCCAGCAGCGTATGGGACAGAAAAGAGACCCAGTACTTC. Translation gives CASSVWDRKETQYF.

This clonotype was observed a handful of times. The V and J genes are TRBV5-4 and TRBJ2-3, with a possible D match to TRBD2 (7 bases). The CDR3 is 15 residues long. Per germline, CDR1 SGHNT and CDR2 YYREEE (reference sequence). The V end was cut by 4 bases, the J end by 3 bases, with 15 bases between. In DNA, the CDR3 is TGTGCCAGCAGCGCTGATCGGGGGGCGACAGATACGCAGTATTTT. Translation: CASSADRGATDTQYF.

This clonotype has at least ten counts. J is TRBJ2-5 and V is TRBV18; a weak D match, TRBD1 (6 bases). Trimming left V 3 bases short and J 2 bases short, with 10 bases between. This CDR3 region has 14 residues. Germline V gene lookup returns CDR1 KGHSH and CDR2 LQKENI. CDR3 residues: CASSPSGTQETQYF. The CDR3 DNA is TGTGCCAGCTCACCCTCCGGGACACAAGAGACCCAGTACTTC.

This clonotype came up many times. The rearrangement joins TRBV27 to TRBJ1-6; D gene uncertain. Germline assignment: CDR1 MNHEY and CDR2 SMNVEV (reference sequence). The CDR3 has 14 amino acids. With 3 bases removed from V and 14 bases from J, the gap between germline ends came to 17 bases. The CDR3 DNA sequence: TGTGCCAGCAGTTTCCGGCCACCCGGGAGCACCCTCCACTTT. Its translation is CASSFRPPGSTLHF.

This clonotype was found many times. The chain couples TRBV5-5 to TRBJ2-1, with TRBD1 identical over 8 bases. Germline V CDR1 and CDR2: SGHKS, YYEKEE (reference sequence). The CDR3 has 14 amino acids. Germline trimming cut 2 bases from V and 5 bases from J; bases unmatched to any gene: 3. Here the CDR3 DNA reads TGTGCCAGCAGCTTATGGGACAGGAACAATGAGCAGTTCTTC. The encoded protein is CASSLWDRNNEQFF.